This TCR beta chain is from a study of early T cells in non-severe SARS-CoV-2 infection. Looking at the study overall: Sequencing of unsorted whole blood was done on bulk RNA, leaving chains unpaired.

This clonotype occurred many times. The antigen remains undetermined. Molecules of cDNA were individually given unique molecular identifiers that were attached to them. TCRdb analysed the 5' RACE reads with MiXCR anew, one entry per CDR3 protein. The table lists around 70,000 distinct CDR3 sequences, about 12% of them singletons, with about 1.7% in the top ten. The germline V and J ends were trimmed by 2 bases and 4 bases, with 15 bases remaining between them. The CDR3 consists of 15 residues. CDR1 is SGHTS and CDR2 is YDEGEE in the germline V gene. Study findings and constraints: The study's VDJdb matching favored anti-spike CD8 responses and missed private and CD4 specificities.

V gene TRBV5-8 combines with J gene TRBJ1-1; weak D call: TRBD1 (5 bases). The source of this sequence is an adult who was a healthcare worker with PCR-confirmed SARS-CoV-2 infection or an uninfected control (not recorded which). Sequencing was done on a sample of whole blood. For the CDR3, the DNA is TGTGCCAGCAGCTTTCGGGGGAGGGCGAGCACTGAAGCTTTCTTT. Its protein product is CASSFRGRASTEAFF. The complete variable domain, with remaining parts taken from reference TRBV5-8 and TRBJ1-1, reads EAGVTQSPTHLIKTRGQQATLRCSPISGHTSVYWYQQALGLGLQFLLWYDEGEERNRGNFPPRFSGRQFPNYSSELNVNALELEDSALYLCASSFRGRASTEAFFGQGTRLTVV.